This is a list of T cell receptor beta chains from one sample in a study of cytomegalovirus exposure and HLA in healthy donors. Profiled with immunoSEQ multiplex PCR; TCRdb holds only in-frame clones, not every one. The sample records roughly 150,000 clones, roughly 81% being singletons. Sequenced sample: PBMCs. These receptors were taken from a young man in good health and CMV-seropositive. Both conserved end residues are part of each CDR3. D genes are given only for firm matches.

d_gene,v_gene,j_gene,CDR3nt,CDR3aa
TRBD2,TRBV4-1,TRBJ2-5,TGCGCCAGCAGCCAAGGCTTGGGACTAGCGGGAAGAATCCAAGGGTCCCAGTACTTC,CASSQGLGLAGRIQGSQYF
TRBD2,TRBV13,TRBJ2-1,TGTGCCAGCAGCTCCCGACTAGCGGGATATGTGGAGGAGCAGTTCTTC,CASSSRLAGYVEEQFF
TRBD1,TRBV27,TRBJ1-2,TGTGCCAGCTCGACCGGGACAGGGCAATATGGCTACACCTTC,CASSTGTGQYGYTF
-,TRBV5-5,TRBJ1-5,TGTGCCAGCAGCTTAGGACAGCTCAATCAGCCCCAGCATTTT,CASSLGQLNQPQHF
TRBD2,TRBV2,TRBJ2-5,TGTGCCAGCATTAGGCGGGAGTCGCAGGAGACCCAGTACTTC,CASIRRESQETQYF
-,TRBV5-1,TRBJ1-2,TGCGCCAGCAGCTTTGGGGGACCGGGAGCTGACTACACCTTC,CASSFGGPGADYTF
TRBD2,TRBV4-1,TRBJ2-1,TGCGCCAGCAGCCAGACCGGGACTAGCGGCAATGAGCAGTTCTTC,CASSQTGTSGNEQFF
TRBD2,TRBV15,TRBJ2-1,TGTGCCACCAGCAGGCCGAGGGGGACTAGCGGGAGTCCGATCAATGAGCAGTTCTTC,CATSRPRGTSGSPINEQFF
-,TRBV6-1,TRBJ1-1,TGTGCCAGCAGGGTAGGACAGATTGAAGCTTTCTTT,CASRVGQIEAFF
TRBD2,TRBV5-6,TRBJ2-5,TGTGCCAGCAGCTGGATAGCGGGAGAAGGGGAGACCCAGTACTTC,CASSWIAGEGETQYF